These 21 T cell receptor beta chains share one sample of origin, sequenced in a study of blood T cell repertoires in COVID-19. The repertoire was sequenced with immunoSEQ multiplex PCR; TCRdb's copy has only in-frame clones and lacks some. Of about 300,000 clones listed, around 90% are singletons. Sequenced material: peripheral blood. Every receptor here comes from a man between 18 and 29 years old with active or convalescent COVID-19.

The count of this clone is one. The CDR3 coding sequence is TGTGCCAGCAGCCCGGACACGGGCCTTGGGCCCCAGCATTTT. Its protein product is CASSPDTGLGPQHF. This rearrangement joins TRBV7-9 to TRBJ1-5; tentatively, D is TRBD1 (5 bases). This CDR3 is built from 14 residues. Trimming removed 5 bases at V and 9 bases at J, with 17 bases between. Germline V CDR1 and CDR2: SEHNR, FQNEAQ (reference sequence).

This rearrangement joins TRBV9 to TRBJ2-7; D is possibly TRBD2 (6 bases). V lost 0 bases to trimming and J lost 4 bases, with 11 bases between them. From germline, CDR1 is SGDLS and CDR2 YYNGEE. The CDR3 sequence is 14 residues long. CDR3 sequence reads: CASSVAEGQYEQYF. As DNA, the CDR3 is TGTGCCAGCAGCGTAGCGGAGGGGCAGTACGAGCAGTACTTC.

The chain recombines TRBV7-9 with TRBJ1-2; D call uncertain. Germline V gives CDR1 SEHNR, CDR2 FQNEAQ (reference sequence). The CDR3 extends over 15 amino acids. Trimming removed 1 base at V and 5 bases at J, with 14 bases between. CDR3 DNA: TGTGCCAGCAGCTTAGGGTCTGTAGCGGGTTATGGCTACACCTTC. Its translation: CASSLGSVAGYGYTF.

This clone was seen once. The chain combines TRBV7-2 with TRBJ1-1; possible D gene TRBD1, 5 bases. CDR1 SGHTA and CDR2 FQGNSA come from the germline V gene. Trimming stripped 7 bases from V and 1 base from J, with 16 bases between. This CDR3 comprises 15 residues. CDR3 sequence: CASTVGGTENTEAFF. Here the CDR3 DNA reads TGTGCCAGCACCGTTGGAGGGACGGAGAACACTGAAGCTTTCTTT.

The chain recombines TRBV5-4 with TRBJ2-7; perhaps TRBD1 as D (6 bases). The ends were cut back, 4 bases at V and 6 bases at J, with 11 bases in the middle. The CDR3 runs 12 residues. Germline lookup yields CDR1 SGHNT and CDR2 YYREEE (reference sequence). CDR3 bases: TGTGCCAGCAGCCGGGACACCGGCGAGCAGTACTTC. This translates into CASSRDTGEQYF. The full variable domain, completed using reference TRBV5-4 and TRBJ2-7, is ETGVTQSPTHLIKTRGQQVTLRCSSQSGHNTVSWYQQALGQGPQFIFQYYREEENGRGNFPPRFSGLQFPNYSSELNVNALELDDSALYLCASSRDTGEQYFGPGTRLTVT.

This chain links TRBV10-3 with TRBJ2-7; D gene uncertain. CDR1 is ENHRY, CDR2 SYGVKD, per germline. CDR3 size: 16 residues. V was trimmed by 1 base and J by 0 bases, leaving 13 bases between them. The CDR3 loop is CAISELSQEPSYEQYF. The CDR3 region has the DNA TGTGCCATCAGTGAGTTATCTCAGGAACCCTCCTACGAGCAGTACTTC.

J is TRBJ2-7 and V is TRBV5-6; 8 bases fit TRBD2. This CDR3 region has 16 residues. V trimming: 0 bases; J trimming: 4 bases; junction bases outside the gene matches: 9. CDR1 and CDR2 from the germline V gene are SGHDT and YYEEEE. CDR3: CASSLGLWRGAYEQYF. The CDR3 DNA follows: TGTGCCAGCAGCTTGGGGCTTTGGCGGGGGGCTTACGAGCAGTACTTC.

This clone was detected a few times. The chain employs TRBV12-2 and TRBJ1-4; the D call TRBD1 from the table was never checked on the DNA. TRBV12-2 is a known pseudogene. This CDR3 has 13 amino acids. The CDR3 coding sequence is TGTGCAAGCCGACGCGCCCAGGGGGCAGGACTGTTTTTT. Residues: CASRRAQGAGLFF.

The V gene is TRBV9, the J gene TRBJ2-2, with a possible D match to TRBD1 (5 bases). This CDR3 region has 16 residues. V lost 3 bases and J 0 bases, leaving 12 bases between the germline ends. Germline values: CDR1 SGDLS, CDR2 YYNGEE. The CDR3 reads CASSGTIDPNTGELFF. The CDR3 nucleotides are TGTGCCAGCAGCGGGACAATAGATCCGAACACCGGGGAGCTGTTTTTT.

The chain uses TRBV7-2 and TRBJ1-6; no reliable D call. Germline V lookup: CDR1 SGHTA, CDR2 FQGNSA. The V end lost 3 bases, the J end lost 11 bases, and 11 bases lay between the germline ends. This CDR3 has 13 residues. The CDR3 is CASSFPGTTPLHF. The CDR3 nucleotides read TGTGCCAGCAGCTTCCCTGGCACGACACCCCTCCACTTT.

This rearrangement joins TRBV7-2 to TRBJ1-2; 10 nucleotides align to TRBD1. The CDR3 totals 17 residues. V gave up 2 bases and J gave up 3 bases; unmatched junction bases: 9. Germline lookup yields CDR1 SGHTA and CDR2 FQGNSA. CDR3: CASSLTTGGVRDYGYTF. In nucleotides, the CDR3 is TGTGCCAGCAGCTTAACGACAGGGGGCGTGAGGGACTATGGCTACACCTTC. Using reference TRBV7-2 and TRBJ1-2 for the parts outside the CDR3, the full variable domain is GAGVSQSPSNKVTEKGKDVELRCDPISGHTALYWYRQSLGQGLEFLIYFQGNSAPDKSGLPSDRFSAERTGGSVSTLTIQRTQQEDSAVYLCASSLTTGGVRDYGYTFGSGTRLTVV.

CDR3 residues: CASSLSSWDRLVRTGELFF. In DNA, the CDR3 is TGTGCCAGCAGCTTATCCTCCTGGGACAGGTTGGTTCGGACCGGGGAGCTGTTTTTT. This sequence joins TRBV7-9 and TRBJ2-2; 8 bases fit TRBD1. Germline V CDR1 and CDR2: SEHNR, FQNEAQ (reference sequence). The V gene end was trimmed by 2 bases and the J gene end by 5 bases; junction bases not matched to a gene: 16. The CDR3 sequence is 19 residues long.

This rearrangement joins TRBV7-2 to TRBJ1-3; D may be TRBD1 (6 bases). V was trimmed by 2 bases and J by 3 bases, leaving 14 bases between them. Per germline, CDR1 SGHTA and CDR2 FQGNSA. The CDR3 has 16 amino acids. The CDR3 region has the DNA TGTGCCAGCAGCTTAATCCTGGGGGCGGGTGGAAACACCATATATTTT. This gives the protein CASSLILGAGGNTIYF. Combining the CDR3 with reference TRBV7-2 and TRBJ1-3 gives the whole variable domain GAGVSQSPSNKVTEKGKDVELRCDPISGHTALYWYRQSLGQGLEFLIYFQGNSAPDKSGLPSDRFSAERTGGSVSTLTIQRTQQEDSAVYLCASSLILGAGGNTIYFGEGSWLTVV.

This chain connects TRBV4-2 to TRBJ2-7; the match to TRBD2 covers 12 bases. Germline assignment: CDR1 LGHNA and CDR2 YNFKEQ. CDR3 size: 16 residues. J was trimmed by 12 bases and V by 1 base; bases with no gene match: 13. CDR3: CASSQGRALAGGPPYF. CDR3 nucleotide sequence: TGTGCCAGCAGCCAAGGCCGAGCTCTAGCGGGGGGGCCTCCGTACTTC.

This chain connects TRBV5-1 to TRBJ1-5, with a tentative D call TRBD1 (6 bases). V dropped 2 bases and J dropped 0 bases, with 9 bases sitting between them. Germline lookup yields CDR1 SGHRS and CDR2 YFSETQ. The length of the CDR3 is 15 residues. The CDR3 coding sequence is TGCGCCAGCAGCTTACAGGGCCATAGCAATCAGCCCCAGCATTTT. This sequence encodes CASSLQGHSNQPQHF.

The genes are TRBV25-1 and TRBJ1-2; D call uncertain. Germline values: CDR1 MGHDK, CDR2 SYGVNS. The CDR3 has 10 residues. Trimming removed 3 bases from V and 8 bases from J, with 4 bases in between. The CDR3 protein is CASSDLGYTF. In nucleotides, the CDR3 is TGTGCCAGCAGTGATTTAGGCTACACCTTC.

The chain links TRBV18 to TRBJ1-1, with D possibly TRBD1 on 5 matching bases. Trimming removed 0 bases at V and 1 base at J, with 9 bases between. The CDR3 runs to 15 residues. Germline CDR1 and CDR2: KGHSH and LQKENI. The CDR3 nucleotides read TGTGCCAGCTCACCACCGGGGGGGTCGAACACTGAAGCTTTCTTT. It specifies CASSPPGGSNTEAFF.

The V and J genes are TRBV14 and TRBJ1-1; D may be TRBD1 (5 bases). This CDR3 is built from 16 residues. The V and J ends lost 4 bases and 0 bases respectively, with 15 bases between them. Looked up from germline, CDR1 is SGHDN and CDR2 is FVKESK. This CDR3 is CASSLGGLRMNTEAFF. The CDR3 DNA reads TGTGCCAGCAGCCTGGGGGGATTAAGGATGAACACTGAAGCTTTCTTT.

The genes are TRBV2 and TRBJ2-2, with 8 bases fitting TRBD2. Germline V gene data show CDR1 as SNHLY and CDR2 as FYNNEI. The CDR3 is 15 residues long. V shed 6 bases, J shed 0 bases, and the junction held 3 bases outside the gene matches. CDR3 in amino acids: CASSQTSANTGELFF. CDR3 DNA sequence: TGTGCCAGCAGCCAGACTAGCGCGAACACCGGGGAGCTGTTTTTT.

The genes are TRBV7-9 and TRBJ1-4; D is unresolved. The CDR3 covers 16 residues. Germline CDR1 and CDR2: SEHNR and FQNEAQ (reference sequence). The V and J ends lost 3 bases and 0 bases respectively, with 11 bases between them. The CDR3 DNA is TGTGCCAGCAGCTTTGGACGGGATGCAACTAATGAAAAACTGTTTTTT. This encodes CASSFGRDATNEKLFF.

This chain joins TRBV10-1 and TRBJ2-3; no firm D call. CDR3 length: 14 amino acids. Germline V CDR1 and CDR2: WNHNN, SYGVQD (reference sequence). V shed 0 bases and J shed 0 bases, with 4 bases lying between them. CDR3 coding DNA: TGCGCCAGCAGTGAGTCGCTAAGCACAGATACGCAGTATTTT. This gives the protein CASSESLSTDTQYF.